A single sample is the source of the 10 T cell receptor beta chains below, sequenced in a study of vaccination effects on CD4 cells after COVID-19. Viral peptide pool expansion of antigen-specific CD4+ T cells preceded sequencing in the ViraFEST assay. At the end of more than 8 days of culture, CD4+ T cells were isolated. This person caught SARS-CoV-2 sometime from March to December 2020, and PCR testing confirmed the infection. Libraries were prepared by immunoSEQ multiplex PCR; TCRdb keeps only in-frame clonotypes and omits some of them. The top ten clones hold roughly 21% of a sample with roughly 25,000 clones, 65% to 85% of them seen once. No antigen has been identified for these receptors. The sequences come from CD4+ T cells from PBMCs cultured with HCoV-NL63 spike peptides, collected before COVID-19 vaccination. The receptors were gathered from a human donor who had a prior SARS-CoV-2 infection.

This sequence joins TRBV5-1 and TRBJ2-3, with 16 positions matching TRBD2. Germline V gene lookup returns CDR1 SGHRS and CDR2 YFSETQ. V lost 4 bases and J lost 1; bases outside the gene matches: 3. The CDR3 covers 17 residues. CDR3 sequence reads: CASSMGLAGGGTDTQYF. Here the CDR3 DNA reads TGCGCCAGCAGCATGGGACTAGCGGGGGGGGGCACAGATACGCAGTATTTT. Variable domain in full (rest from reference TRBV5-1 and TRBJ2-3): KAGVTQTPRYLIKTRGQQVTLSCSPISGHRSVSWYQQTPGQGLQFLFEYFSETQRNKGNFPGRFSGRQFSNSRSEMNVSTLELGDSALYLCASSMGLAGGGTDTQYFGPGTRLTVL.

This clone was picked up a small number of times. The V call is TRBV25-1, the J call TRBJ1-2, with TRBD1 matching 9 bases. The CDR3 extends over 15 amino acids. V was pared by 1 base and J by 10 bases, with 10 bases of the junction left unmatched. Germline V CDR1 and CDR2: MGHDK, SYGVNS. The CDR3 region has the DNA TGTGCCAGCAGTGAATCTGACAGGGGGTGGTTATCCTACACCTTC. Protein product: CASSESDRGWLSYTF.

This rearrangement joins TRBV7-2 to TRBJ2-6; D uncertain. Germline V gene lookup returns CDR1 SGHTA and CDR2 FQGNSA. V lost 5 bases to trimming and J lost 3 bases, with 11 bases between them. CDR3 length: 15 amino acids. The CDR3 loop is CASSPQVFGANVLTF. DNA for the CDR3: TGTGCCAGCAGCCCCCAGGTTTTTGGGGCCAACGTCCTGACTTTC.

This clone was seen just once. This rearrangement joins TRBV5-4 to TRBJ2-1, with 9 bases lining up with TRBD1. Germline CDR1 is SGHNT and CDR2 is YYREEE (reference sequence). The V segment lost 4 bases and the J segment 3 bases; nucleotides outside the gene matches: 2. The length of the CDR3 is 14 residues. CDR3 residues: CASSLGQGYNEQFF. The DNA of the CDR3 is TGTGCCAGCAGCCTGGGACAGGGCTACAATGAGCAGTTCTTC.

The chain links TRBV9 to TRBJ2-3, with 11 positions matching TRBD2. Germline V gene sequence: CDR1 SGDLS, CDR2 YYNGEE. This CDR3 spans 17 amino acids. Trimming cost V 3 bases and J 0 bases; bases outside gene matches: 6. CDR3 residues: CASSALGLAVSTDTQYF. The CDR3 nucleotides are TGTGCCAGCAGCGCCCTGGGACTAGCGGTTAGCACAGATACGCAGTATTTT.

The CDR3, as DNA: TGTGCCAGCAGTTACGGGACACTGAACACTGAAGCTTTCTTT. Its translation is CASSYGTLNTEAFF. The chain combines TRBV6-5 with TRBJ1-1; D possibly corresponds to TRBD1 (6 bases). This CDR3 region has 14 residues. Germline CDR1 reads MNHEY; CDR2 reads SVGAGI. Trimming took 2 bases from V and 0 from J, leaving 7 bases between them.

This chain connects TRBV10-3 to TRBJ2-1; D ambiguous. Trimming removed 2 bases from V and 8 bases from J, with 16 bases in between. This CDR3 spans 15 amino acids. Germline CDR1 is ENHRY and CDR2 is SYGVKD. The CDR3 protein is CAISERPQHRDEQFF. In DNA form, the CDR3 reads TGTGCCATCAGTGAGCGGCCCCAACATCGCGATGAGCAGTTCTTC.

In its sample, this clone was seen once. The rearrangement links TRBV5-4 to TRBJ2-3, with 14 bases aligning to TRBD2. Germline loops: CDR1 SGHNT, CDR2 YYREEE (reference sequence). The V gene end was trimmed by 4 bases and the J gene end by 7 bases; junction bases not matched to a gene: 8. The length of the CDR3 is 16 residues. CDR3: CASSRGLAGDMNTQYF. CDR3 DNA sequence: TGTGCCAGCAGCCGGGGACTAGCGGGAGATATGAATACGCAGTATTTT.

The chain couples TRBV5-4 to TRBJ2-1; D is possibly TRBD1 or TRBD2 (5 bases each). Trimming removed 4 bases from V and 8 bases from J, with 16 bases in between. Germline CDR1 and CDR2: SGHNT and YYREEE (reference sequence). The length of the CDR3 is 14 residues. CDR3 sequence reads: CASSQEPVGDEQFF. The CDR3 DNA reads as TGTGCCAGCAGCCAGGAGCCCGTGGGGGATGAGCAGTTCTTC.

CDR3 DNA: TGTGCCAGCAGCTTCGCTTCTGGGGCCAACGTCCTGACTTTC. Translating it yields CASSFASGANVLTF. The chain recombines TRBV5-6 with TRBJ2-6; no firm D call. Per the germline V gene, CDR1 is SGHDT and CDR2 is YYEEEE. Trimming shortened V by 2 bases and J by 1 base, and 4 bases separated the two germline ends. CDR3 length: 14 amino acids. The complete variable domain, with remaining parts taken from reference TRBV5-6 and TRBJ2-6, reads DAGVTQSPTHLIKTRGQQVTLRCSPKSGHDTVSWYQQALGQGPQFIFQYYEEEERQRGNFPDRFSGHQFPNYSSELNVNALLLGDSALYLCASSFASGANVLTFGAGSRLTVL.